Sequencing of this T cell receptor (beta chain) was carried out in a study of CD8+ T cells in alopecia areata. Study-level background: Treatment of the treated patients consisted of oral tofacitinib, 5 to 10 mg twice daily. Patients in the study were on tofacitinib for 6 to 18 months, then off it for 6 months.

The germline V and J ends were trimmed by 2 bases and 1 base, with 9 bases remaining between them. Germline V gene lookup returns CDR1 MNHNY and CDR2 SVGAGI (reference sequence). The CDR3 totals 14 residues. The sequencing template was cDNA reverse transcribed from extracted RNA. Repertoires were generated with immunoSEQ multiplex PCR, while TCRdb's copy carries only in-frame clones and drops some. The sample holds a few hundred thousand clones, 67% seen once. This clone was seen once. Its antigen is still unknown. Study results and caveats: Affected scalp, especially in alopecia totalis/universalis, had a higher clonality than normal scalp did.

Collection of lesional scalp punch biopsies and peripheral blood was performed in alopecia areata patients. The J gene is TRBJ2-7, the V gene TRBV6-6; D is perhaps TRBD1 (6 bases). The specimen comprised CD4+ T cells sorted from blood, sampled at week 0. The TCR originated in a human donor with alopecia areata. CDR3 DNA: TGTGCCAGCAGTTACCCCGGACAGTCCTACGAGCAGTACTTC. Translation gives CASSYPGQSYEQYF.